This is a list of T cell receptor beta chains from one sample in a study of cytomegalovirus exposure and HLA in healthy donors. Method: immunoSEQ multiplex PCR; TCRdb's copy keeps in-frame clones and lacks some. The sample yields about 130,000 clones, 79% seen once. The sample taken for sequencing was PBMCs. Source of these receptors: a man in his forties in good health and CMV-seropositive. Both conserved end residues are trimmed from each CDR3.

>TRBV6-5|TRBJ2-1
ASSYSAGAGGEQF
>TRBV30|TRBJ2-7
AWSVLYEQY
>TRBV5-1|TRBJ2-7
ASSLTRDRGFEQY
>TRBV4-1|TRBJ1-1
ASSQRTGVNTEAF
>TRBV27|TRBJ1-5
ASSLVGAGTGVNQPQH
>TRBV4-1|TRBJ1-2
ASSQADLNGYT
>TRBV12-5|TRBJ1-5
ASGQGQRVSNQPQH
>TRBV5-4|TRBJ2-1
ASSLNRGGTGPIGF
>TRBV9|TRBJ2-6
ASSVGDISGANVLT
>TRBV18|TRBJ1-1
ASSPLGQPNTEAF
>TRBV27|TRBJ2-3
ASTEQGGTDTQY
>TRBV28|TRBJ1-2
ASSLYWRTGVNYGYT
>TRBV5-1|TRBJ2-1
ASSHVTGATYNEQF
>TRBV19|TRBJ1-1
ASSIQGTTEAF
>TRBV6-1|TRBJ2-7
ASSDGSGRILIVHEQY
>TRBV4-1|TRBJ2-7
ASSRLAGSYEQY
>TRBV6-5|-
ASSTSLEQY
>TRBV5-1|TRBJ2-7
ASSAGPTNEQY
>TRBV6-5|TRBJ2-3
ASSYLSGRAANTQY
>TRBV7-9|TRBJ2-7
ASSSLSGTYEQY
>TRBV19|TRBJ1-2
ASSETGTPSSNYGYT
>TRBV19|TRBJ2-5
ASSMVGWGEETQY
>TRBV5-5|TRBJ1-1
ASSLLAASTEAF
>TRBV7-2|TRBJ2-2
ASSFFSGSSAGELF
>TRBV9|TRBJ1-6
ASSVEGAESPLH
>TRBV12-5|TRBJ2-6
ASGPSQGARGANVLT
>TRBV5-1|TRBJ2-7
ASSLAISGTFTYEQY
>TRBV7-9|TRBJ2-5
ASSPPGLQETQY